What follows is one T cell receptor (beta chain) and its context. No antigen is known for it. The sample holds no much larger clone one base away, and base qualities are not on file. The data are from a study of OX40 agonist ivuxolimab in advanced cancers. The study in broad terms: Ivuxolimab, which targeted the costimulatory receptor OX40 (CD134), was an agonistic, fully human IgG2 monoclonal antibody. The paper covers the monotherapy dose-escalation part of the phase I ivuxolimab trial, which included N ≈ 54 patients. The point of sequencing TCRbeta in the periphery was to test whether ivuxolimab changed TCR sequence diversity and drove clonal T-cell expansion. Prior anti-PD-1, anti-PD-L1 or anti-CTLA-4 therapy was permitted, and checkpoint inhibitors had been received by approximately 39% of dose-escalation patients. Among the 50 to 55 dose-escalation patients, some 20 had hepatocellular carcinoma, approximately 15 melanoma, 9 renal cell carcinoma and 9 head and neck cancer. Three dose-escalation patients achieved partial responses, one with hepatocellular carcinoma and two with cutaneous melanoma. Intravenous ivuxolimab was administered to patients every 2 weeks at six dose levels: 0.01, 0.1, 0.3, 1.5, 3 and 10 mg/kg. In the dose-escalation cohort, 82.7% of patients were male, and the mean age was around 60 years, with a range of roughly 20 to 80.

Patients with autoimmune disease history or receiving systemic immunosuppression were excluded from the trial. Peripheral blood for TCR sequencing was drawn from every dose cohort at baseline, at cycle 4 day 1 and at cycle 7 day 1. The samples were drawn from a first-in-human, open-label, multicenter phase I dose-escalation trial of ivuxolimab. The trial enrolled adults with locally advanced or metastatic head and neck squamous cell, hepatocellular, melanoma or renal cell carcinoma. Before TCR sequencing, CD4+ T cells and CD8+ T cells were sorted from peripheral blood as separate populations. Via the germline V gene, CDR1 is MNHNS and CDR2 SASEGT. V is shortened by 10 bases, J by 5 bases, and the region joining them spans 12 bases. The CDR3 runs 12 amino acids, cysteine and phenylalanine included. The CDR3 DNA has 36 bases and is translated from base 1. Genomic DNA was extracted from sorted cells for sequencing of the TCRbeta CDR3 region. The immunoSEQ Assay was used for sequencing of TCRbeta CDR3 regions. Sourced from immuneACCESS, this table was stored by TCRdb with only in-frame sequences that have V and J called. A share of the clones is absent; for the studies checked, an unresolved V gene accounts for under half, and the remainder has no known explanation. Here the sample has 72,000 or so clones; 87% occur a single time. Approximately 1.2% of the sample is in the top ten clones.

Study-level results and caveats: At doses from 0.1 to 3.0 mg/kg, clonal expansion was seen in both CD4+ and CD8+ blood T cells between baseline and week 6. Low levels of normalized T-cell clonal expansion were also seen in some patients who did not respond. The antigen specificity of the clonally expanded peripheral T cells was not determined. In partial responders in the 0.1-3.0 mg/kg groups, normalized peripheral clonal expansion was found to be among the lowest, especially among CD8+ T cells. After ivuxolimab, more expanded clones were found on average in CD8+ T cells than in CD4+ T cells.

The sequence was collected from an adult with an advanced solid tumor such as melanoma, head and neck, liver or kidney cancer. The sample was CD4+ or CD8+ T cells sorted from blood, taken in a trial of the OX40 agonist ivuxolimab. Here the chain combines TRBV6-1 and TRBJ1-3; no D gene can be assigned with confidence. The DNA is TGTGCCACTACCCCTTCCCGAAACACCATATATTTT. It translates as CATTPSRNTIYF.